This T cell receptor beta chain emerged from a study of cytomegalovirus exposure and HLA in healthy donors. General observations from the study: In an earlier analysis, about 87% or about 30%: the productive usage of most TCR beta V segments. Overall, approximately 150 TCR beta chains were annotated as cytomegalovirus-associated.

PCR used 60 Vbeta primers and 13 Jbeta primers. The repertoire was sequenced with immunoSEQ multiplex PCR; TCRdb's copy has only in-frame clones and lacks some. The profile shows roughly 120,000 clones, 81% of them singletons. Worth noting for this clone: The target antigen is unknown.

Germline-derived CDR1 and CDR2 are SGHAT and FQNNGV. The CDR3 spans 15 residues. The sample was PBMCs. This receptor was taken from a woman aged 25 to 39 in good health and CMV-seronegative. The rearrangement uses TRBV11-2 and TRBJ2-5; 10 bases are shared with TRBD2. The DNA matches TRBJ2-7 better at its end, which makes the J call doubtful. The CDR3 bases are TGTGCCAGCAGCGACTGGACTAGCGGAGGTTACGAGCAGTACTTC. Encoded protein: CASSDWTSGGYEQYF.